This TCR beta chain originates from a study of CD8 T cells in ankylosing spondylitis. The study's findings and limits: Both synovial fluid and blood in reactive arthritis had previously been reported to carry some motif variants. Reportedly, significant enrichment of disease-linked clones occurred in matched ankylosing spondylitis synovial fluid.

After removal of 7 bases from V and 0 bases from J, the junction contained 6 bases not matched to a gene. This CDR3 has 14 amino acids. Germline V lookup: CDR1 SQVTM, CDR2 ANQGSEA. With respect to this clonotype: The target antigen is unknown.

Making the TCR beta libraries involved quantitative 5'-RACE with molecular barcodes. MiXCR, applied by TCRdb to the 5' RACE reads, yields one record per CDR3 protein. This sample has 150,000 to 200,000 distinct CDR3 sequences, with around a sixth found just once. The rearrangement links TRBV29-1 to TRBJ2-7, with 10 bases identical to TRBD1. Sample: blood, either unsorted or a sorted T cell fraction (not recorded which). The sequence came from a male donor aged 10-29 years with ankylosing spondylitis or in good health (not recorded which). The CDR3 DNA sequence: TGCAGCGCTTGGGGACAGGGGACCTCCTACGAGCAGTACTTC. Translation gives CSAWGQGTSYEQYF.